A single TCR beta chain is shown here with its context. Its target antigen remains unknown. Base qualities are not recorded, but no much larger clone differs from it by a single base. TCR CDR3 regions were amplified from genomic DNA by multiplex PCR using the deep immunoSEQ assay. Genomic DNA extracted from each cell subset was distributed evenly over all wells of several immunoSEQ 96-well plates, and each plate served as one replicate. For sorted subsets, 200 to 250 ng of genomic DNA, equivalent to around 29,000 T cell genomes, went into each replicate PCR. Purified libraries were quantified with a Qubit 3.0 fluorometer, sized on a Bioanalyzer 2100, and re-quantified with the KAPA Library Quantification kit. A separate single-read 150-cycle Illumina NextSeq 550 flow cell was used to sequence each immunoSEQ 96-well plate. The paper's processing steps were these. Because the immunoSEQ output held only junctional sequences and lacked quality scores, the filtering could not match the filtering applied to full-length reads. To assign V/J genes and CDR3, sequences were annotated against IMGT germline references using PyIR, a Python wrapper for IgBLAST v1.9. Reads were filtered out if the reads had weak V/J assignments (E-value above 1e-6), no CDR3, stop codons, out-of-frame junctions, or ambiguous translated residues. V3J clonotypes were defined as sequences sharing the same inferred V gene, J gene, and CDR3 amino acid sequence. Percentage overlap between repertoires was computed as shared unique clonotypes divided by the size of the smaller repertoire. RTK rarefaction, the Chao1 estimator, and Recon v2.1 estimates of unobserved clonotypes were used to assess repertoire richness. Generation probabilities for all TCRbeta clonotypes obtained by the gDNA method from a handful of donors were computed using OLGA. TCRdb obtained this table from immuneACCESS and retained in-frame rearrangements with V and J assigned. These tables miss some clones; where compared with another copy, unresolved V genes account for less than half of the shortfall, and the remainder is unexplained. The D gene and trimming were derived from the DNA, and the V and J assignments and clone size from that table. This sample comprises about 2.3 million clones, roughly 90% of them detected only once. The ten biggest clones cover more than 0.35% of the sample.

This sample stems from a study of shared clonotypes between healthy human individuals (TCRdb year 2020). General notes on the study: A couple of women and three men aged 18 to 49 years were included in the cohort. Between about 0.85 and 9.5 billion PBMCs per donor were obtained by leukapheresis. For each donor, CD4 naive and CD4 memory were each given three plates, CD8 naive was given two plates, and CD8 memory was given one plate. Blood TCR repertoires of five healthy adults were deeply sequenced to estimate repertoire size and the extent of clonotype sharing between individuals. Libraries were prepared and TCR repertoires were sequenced by different laboratories using diverse techniques, in order to increase sequencing depth and limit assay-specific biases. The study at large found these results: Larger estimated clonotype richness was generally found for naive subsets than for memory subsets. The small number of donors limited the genetic and exposure-history diversity represented. Compared with non-shared clonotypes, clonotypes shared by all four sorted-subset donors had higher generation probabilities. Based on pairwise subsampling, the degree of clonotype sharing among donors was expected to be affected by sequencing depth. Only blood was sampled, and tissue TCR repertoires likely differ from those in blood. Sharing across a few donors was observed for approximately 5% of naive CD4, over 3% of naive CD8, 2% to 2.5% of memory CD4, and around 0.4% of memory CD8 clonotypes. Incomplete sequencing was indicated by rarefaction of sorted-subset datasets, despite the large sequencing depth.

The donors were healthy, HIV-negative adults who had no recently reported acute infections or vaccinations. Every donor was a Caucasian adult living in Nashville, Tennessee, USA. CD4+ T cells were enriched through magnetic negative selection, after which naive cells were positively selected on CD45RA and the remaining negative fraction served as the memory subset. Blood was obtained by leukapheresis, after which PBMCs were separated by Ficoll-Histopaque density gradient centrifugation and cryopreserved in liquid nitrogen vapor phase. Purity and quantity of every magnetically sorted T cell population were checked by analytical flow cytometry. Each sorted fraction had its genomic DNA isolated and then quantified by UV absorbance on a Nanodrop 2000c. Ends trimmed: V by 5 bases, J by 10 bases; bases unmatched to a gene: 15. As encoded in the germline V gene (reference sequence), CDR1 is SEHNR while CDR2 is FQNEAQ. From the cysteine up to the phenylalanine, the CDR3 has a length of 15 residues. Here the CDR3 DNA is all that survives: 45 bases in frame from base 1.

This sequence was found in a man in his late teens or twenties in good health. Some clones in this sample may be carry-over from other donors' samples. The chain is encoded by TRBV7-9 joined to TRBJ2-3, with TRBD1 identical over 7 junction bases. Sequenced material: naive CD4+ T cells from PBMCs. The cell subset or site label of this sample denotes: CD45RA+ positively selected. DNA sequence: TGTGCCAGCAGCCCGCCTAGGGGGCGAGCCATACCGCAGTATTTT. This is translated as CASSPPRGRAIPQYF.